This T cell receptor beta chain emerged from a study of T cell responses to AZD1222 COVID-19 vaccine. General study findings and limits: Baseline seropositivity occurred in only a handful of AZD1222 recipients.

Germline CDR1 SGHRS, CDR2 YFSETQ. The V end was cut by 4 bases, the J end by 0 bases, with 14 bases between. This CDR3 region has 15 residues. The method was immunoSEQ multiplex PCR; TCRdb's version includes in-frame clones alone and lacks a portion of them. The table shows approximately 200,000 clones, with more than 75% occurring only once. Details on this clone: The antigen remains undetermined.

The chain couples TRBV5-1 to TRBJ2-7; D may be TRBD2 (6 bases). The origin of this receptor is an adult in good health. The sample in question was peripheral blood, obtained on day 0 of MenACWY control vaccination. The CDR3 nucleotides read TGCGCCAGCAGCCTATCCACGGGAGTCTCCTACGAGCAGTACTTC. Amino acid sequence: CASSLSTGVSYEQYF.